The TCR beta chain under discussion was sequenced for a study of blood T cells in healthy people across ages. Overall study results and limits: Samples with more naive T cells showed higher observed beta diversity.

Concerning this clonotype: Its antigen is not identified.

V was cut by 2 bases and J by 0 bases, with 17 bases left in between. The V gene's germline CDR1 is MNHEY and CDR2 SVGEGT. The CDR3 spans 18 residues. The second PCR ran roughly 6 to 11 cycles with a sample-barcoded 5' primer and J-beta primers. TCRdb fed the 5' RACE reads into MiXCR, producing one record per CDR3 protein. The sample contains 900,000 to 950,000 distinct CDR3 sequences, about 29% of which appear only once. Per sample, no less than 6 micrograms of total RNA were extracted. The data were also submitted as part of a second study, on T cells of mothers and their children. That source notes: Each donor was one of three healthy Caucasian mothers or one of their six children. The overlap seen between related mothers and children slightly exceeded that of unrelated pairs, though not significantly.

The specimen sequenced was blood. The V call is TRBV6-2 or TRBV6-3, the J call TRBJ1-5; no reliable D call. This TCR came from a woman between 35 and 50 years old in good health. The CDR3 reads CASSYPSWNTFSNQPQHF. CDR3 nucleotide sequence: TGTGCCAGCAGTTACCCGAGTTGGAACACCTTTAGCAATCAGCCCCAGCATTTT.